The 23 T cell receptor beta chains presented below share a single source sample, sequenced in a study of T cell clonotyping in hematopoietic cell transplantation. Sequencing used immunoSEQ multiplex PCR; TCRdb keeps in-frame clones, though not all of them. The profile covers approximately 75,000 clones, with around 94% appearing a single time and roughly 1.5% taken by the ten largest. Sample: peripheral blood mononuclear cells. The origin of the receptors is a man aged 50 or older in good health. Some clones in this sample may be carry-over from other donors' samples.

This chain uses TRBV7-9 with TRBJ2-4, with D perhaps matching TRBD1 (6 bases). CDR3 length equals 13 residues. CDR1 and CDR2 from the germline V gene are SEHNR and FQNEAQ (reference sequence). Trimming removed 5 bases from V and 10 bases from J, with 15 bases in between. The CDR3 is CASSEDSRGIQYF. In DNA form, the CDR3 reads TGTGCCAGCAGCGAGGACAGTCGCGGGATTCAGTACTTC.

The CDR3 nucleotides read TGTGCCAGTAGTGGGTTCGACAGGGGGGATTCCTACGAGCAGTACTTC. Amino acids: CASSGFDRGDSYEQYF. This chain links TRBV19 with TRBJ2-7, with 9 bases identical to TRBD1. V gave up 5 bases and J gave up 1 base; unmatched junction bases: 9. The CDR3 runs 16 residues. Germline V lookup: CDR1 LNHDA, CDR2 SQIVND (reference sequence).

The chain recombines TRBV7-2 with TRBJ1-1; 7 bases match TRBD1. The CDR3 loop spans 17 amino acids. After removal of 4 bases from V and 5 bases from J, the junction contained 16 bases not matched to a gene. Germline loops: CDR1 SGHTA, CDR2 FQGNSA. DNA for the CDR3: TGTGCCAGCAGCTCATACGGACAGGCTACGTCGAGGACTGAAGCTTTCTTT. It specifies CASSSYGQATSRTEAFF.

The rearrangement links TRBV19 to TRBJ1-1; D not certain. Germline assignment: CDR1 LNHDA and CDR2 SQIVND (reference sequence). The CDR3 has 12 residues. Trimming removed 4 bases from V and 4 bases from J, with 7 bases in between. CDR3 sequence reads: CASSKSPTEAFF. The CDR3 nucleotides read TGTGCCAGTAGTAAGTCCCCCACTGAAGCTTTCTTT.

The chain uses TRBV5-6 and TRBJ2-2; a weak D match, TRBD2 (5 bases). This CDR3 is built from 16 residues. Germline V CDR1 and CDR2: SGHDT, YYEEEE. V gave up 0 bases and J gave up 1 base, with 10 bases separating them. The CDR3 nucleotides are TGTGCCAGCAGCTTGGTGGGAGTCAAGAACACCGGGGAGCTGTTTTTT. Protein sequence: CASSLVGVKNTGELFF.

V is TRBV19 and J is TRBJ2-2, with 11 positions matching TRBD1. CDR1 is LNHDA and CDR2 is SQIVND in the germline V gene (reference sequence). The CDR3 runs 14 residues. The trim removed 7 bases at V and 4 bases at J, leaving 2 bases unmatched. The CDR3 here is CASTGTGGTGELFF. For the CDR3, the DNA is TGTGCCAGTACCGGGACAGGGGGCACCGGGGAGCTGTTTTTT.

The chain carries TRBV19 and TRBJ1-6, with a tentative D call TRBD1 (5 bases). The CDR3 extends over 15 amino acids. V gave up 4 bases and J gave up 7 bases, with 14 bases separating them. The germline CDR1 and CDR2 sequences are LNHDA and SQIVND (reference sequence). CDR3 region: CASSRARQKNSPLHF. The CDR3 DNA reads TGTGCCAGTAGTAGGGCGAGACAGAAGAATTCACCCCTCCACTTT.

CDR3 nucleotides: TGTGCCAGCGCCTTGGCGGAGGGGAACTATGGCTACACCTTC. It translates to CASALAEGNYGYTF. The genes are TRBV25-1 and TRBJ1-2; a weak D match, TRBD1 (5 bases). The CDR3 is 14 amino acids. Trimming pared 8 bases from V and 2 bases from J, leaving 15 bases between. Per the germline V gene, CDR1 is MGHDK and CDR2 is SYGVNS.

The V call is TRBV19, the J call TRBJ2-7, with 9 bases matching TRBD2. Germline CDR1 LNHDA, CDR2 SQIVND (reference sequence). This CDR3 region has 18 residues. Losses at the gene ends were 1 base for V and 7 bases for J; bases not matched to a gene: 17. The CDR3 sequence: CASSIGLAGTSPAREQYF. The CDR3 DNA is TGTGCCAGTAGTATAGGCCTAGCGGGAACCTCACCTGCTCGGGAGCAGTACTTC.

This sequence joins TRBV6-1 and TRBJ2-3, with a weak D call TRBD1 (6 bases). V gave up 2 bases and J gave up 0 bases, with 9 bases separating them. The CDR3 runs 15 residues. Germline-derived CDR1 and CDR2 are MNHNS and SASEGT. The CDR3 coding sequence is TGTGCCAGCAGTGAACAGGGGCTTAGCACAGATACGCAGTATTTT. It encodes CASSEQGLSTDTQYF.

The rearrangement links TRBV2 to TRBJ1-3; possibly TRBD1 for D (6 bases). V was pared by 6 bases and J by 8 bases, with 20 bases between. This CDR3 region has 15 residues. Per germline, CDR1 SNHLY and CDR2 FYNNEI. The DNA for the CDR3 is TGTGCCAGCAGCCCCCCCCCAGGGGCCCTGGACACCATATATTTT. This translates into CASSPPPGALDTIYF. Full variable domain (missing parts from reference TRBV2 and TRBJ1-3): EPEVTQTPSHQVTQMGQEVILRCVPISNHLYFYWYRQILGQKVEFLVSFYNNEISEKSEIFDDQFSVERPDGSNFTLKIRSTKLEDSAMYFCASSPPPGALDTIYFGEGSWLTVV.

For the CDR3, the DNA is TGTGCCAGCAGTTTAGTCGGCCACCCTCCCTACGAGCAGTACTTC. Its protein is CASSLVGHPPYEQYF. This chain uses TRBV28 with TRBJ2-7; D remains unclear. This CDR3 has 15 amino acids. Trimming removed 2 bases from V and 2 bases from J, with 13 bases in between. Germline V gene sequence: CDR1 MDHEN, CDR2 SYDVKM.

The chain links TRBV5-6 to TRBJ2-1; 9 bases fit TRBD2. Germline CDR1 reads SGHDT; CDR2 reads YYEEEE. This CDR3 spans 16 amino acids. V lost 0 bases and J lost 4; bases outside the gene matches: 5. The CDR3 nucleotides are TGTGCCAGCAGCTTGGGTTTGCTAGCGGGATACAATGAGCAGTTCTTC. It translates to CASSLGLLAGYNEQFF.

The chain recombines TRBV6-5 with TRBJ1-4; tentatively, D is TRBD1 (6 bases). The CDR3 totals 12 residues. The germline V gene has CDR1 MNHEY and CDR2 SVGAGI. V lost 6 bases, J lost 10 bases, and 12 bases lay in between. CDR3 sequence (DNA): TGTGCCAGCAGGACCTCAGGGGCAAAACTGTTTTTT. Translation gives CASRTSGAKLFF.

This chain uses TRBV6-5 with TRBJ1-6; tentative D call: TRBD1 (5 bases). V was shortened by 6 bases and J by 14 bases, with 20 bases between the two germline ends. Germline assignment: CDR1 MNHEY and CDR2 SVGAGI. The CDR3 sequence is 14 residues long. CDR3 sequence: CASSPGRGFQSLHF. CDR3 DNA: TGTGCCAGCAGCCCTGGTAGGGGATTTCAGTCCCTCCACTTT.

V and J are TRBV7-8 and TRBJ1-2; possible D gene TRBD1, 5 bases. From germline, CDR1 is SGHVS and CDR2 FQNEAQ. This CDR3 contains 19 residues. The V end lost 1 base, the J end lost 0 bases, and 21 bases lay between the germline ends. The CDR3 loop is CASSLGTRSARDANYGYTF. CDR3 DNA: TGTGCCAGCAGCTTAGGTACCAGGTCGGCAAGGGACGCTAACTATGGCTACACCTTC.

The gene calls are TRBV5-1 and TRBJ1-3, with D perhaps matching TRBD1 (5 bases). Germline CDR1 reads SGHRS; CDR2 reads YFSETQ. Trimming removed 3 bases at V and 5 bases at J, with 12 bases between. This CDR3 is built from 14 residues. This CDR3 reads CASSSGDGRNTIYF. DNA for the CDR3: TGCGCCAGCAGCTCGGGGGACGGAAGAAACACCATATATTTT.

As regards this clone: Within the sample, other DNA sequences also encode this same CDR3. The genes are TRBV27 and TRBJ2-7, with 12 bases lining up with TRBD1. There are 14 residues in the CDR3. V shed 6 bases, J shed 4 bases, and the junction held 4 bases outside the gene matches. Germline CDR1 MNHEY, CDR2 SMNVEV (reference sequence). Written as DNA, the CDR3 is TGTGCCAGCAGCTCGGGACAGGGGGCTTACGAGCAGTACTTC. Translating gives CASSSGQGAYEQYF.

The V and J genes are TRBV29-1 and TRBJ2-2; tentative D call: TRBD1 (7 bases). This CDR3 region has 14 residues. Trimming removed 6 bases from V and 3 bases from J, with 14 bases in between. Germline V gene sequence: CDR1 SQVTM, CDR2 ANQGSEA. This chain's CDR3 is CSVTRGADTGELFF. The CDR3 bases are TGCAGCGTGACCAGGGGGGCTGACACCGGGGAGCTGTTTTTT.

The chain uses TRBV19 and TRBJ1-2; 7 nucleotides align to TRBD1. Germline V lookup: CDR1 LNHDA, CDR2 SQIVND (reference sequence). The J segment lost 4 bases and the V segment lost 3 bases, leaving 14 bases of the junction unmatched. This CDR3 is built from 17 residues. CDR3 residues: CASSMAPTGVGIYGYTF. CDR3 in DNA: TGTGCCAGTAGTATGGCCCCAACAGGGGTCGGCATCTATGGCTACACCTTC.

This chain links TRBV11-1 with TRBJ1-1; 11 bases are a match to TRBD1. J gave up 1 base and V 5 bases, and 9 bases lay outside the gene matches. The CDR3 loop spans 17 amino acids. Germline CDR1 reads SGHAT; CDR2 reads FQDESV (reference sequence). The CDR3 protein is CASSRTGGRLGNTEAFF. CDR3 in DNA: TGTGCCAGCAGCCGGACAGGGGGCAGGTTAGGGAACACTGAAGCTTTCTTT. The full variable domain, its missing parts supplied by reference TRBV11-1 and TRBJ1-1, is EAEVAQSPRYKITEKSQAVAFWCDPISGHATLYWYRQILGQGPELLVQFQDESVVDDSQLPKDRFSAERLKGVDSTLKIQPAELGDSAMYLCASSRTGGRLGNTEAFFGQGTRLTVV.

Note on this clone: Other DNA sequences in the sample encode the same CDR3. The rearrangement joins TRBV6-5 to TRBJ2-7, with 7 bases matching TRBD2. The CDR3 contains 15 residues. Trimming removed 0 bases from V and 1 base from J; junction bases left unmatched: 3. Germline lookup yields CDR1 MNHEY and CDR2 SVGAGI. CDR3 DNA sequence: TGTGCCAGCAGTTACTCAACGGGAGGATCCTACGAGCAGTACTTC. Its protein is CASSYSTGGSYEQYF.

V and J are TRBV19 and TRBJ1-6; D unresolved. The germline V gene has CDR1 LNHDA and CDR2 SQIVND (reference sequence). The CDR3 contains 13 residues. Trimming cost V 10 bases and J 5 bases, with 12 bases left between them. This chain's CDR3 is CATRDTDNSPLHF. CDR3 nucleotides: TGTGCCACCCGCGACACAGATAATTCACCCCTCCACTTT.